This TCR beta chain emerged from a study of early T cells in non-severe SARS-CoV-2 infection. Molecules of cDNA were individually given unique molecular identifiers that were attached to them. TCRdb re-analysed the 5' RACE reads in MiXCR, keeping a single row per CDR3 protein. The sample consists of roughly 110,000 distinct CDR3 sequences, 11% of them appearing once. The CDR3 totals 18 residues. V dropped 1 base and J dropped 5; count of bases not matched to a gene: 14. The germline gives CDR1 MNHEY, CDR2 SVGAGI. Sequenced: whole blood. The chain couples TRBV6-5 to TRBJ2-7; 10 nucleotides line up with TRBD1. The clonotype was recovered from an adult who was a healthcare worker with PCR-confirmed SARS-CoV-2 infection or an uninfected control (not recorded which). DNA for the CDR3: TGTGCCAGCAGTTACTTCAAAGGGACGGTGGGACAGGGGAACGAGCAGTACTTC. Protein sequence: CASSYFKGTVGQGNEQYF.